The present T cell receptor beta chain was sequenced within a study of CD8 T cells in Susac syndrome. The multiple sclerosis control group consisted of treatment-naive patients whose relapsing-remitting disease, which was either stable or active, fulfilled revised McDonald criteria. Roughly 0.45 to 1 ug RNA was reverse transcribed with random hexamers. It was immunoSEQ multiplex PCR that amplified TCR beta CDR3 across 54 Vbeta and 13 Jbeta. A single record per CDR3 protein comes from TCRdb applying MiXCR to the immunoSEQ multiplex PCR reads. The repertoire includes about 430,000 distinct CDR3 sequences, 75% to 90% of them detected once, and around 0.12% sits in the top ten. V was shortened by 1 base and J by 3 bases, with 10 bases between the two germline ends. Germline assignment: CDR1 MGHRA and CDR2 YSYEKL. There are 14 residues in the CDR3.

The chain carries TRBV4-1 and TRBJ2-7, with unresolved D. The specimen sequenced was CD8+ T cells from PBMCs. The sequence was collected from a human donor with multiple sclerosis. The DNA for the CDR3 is TGCGCCAGCAGCCAAGCGGTGAGGAGCTACGAGCAGTACTTC. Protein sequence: CASSQAVRSYEQYF.